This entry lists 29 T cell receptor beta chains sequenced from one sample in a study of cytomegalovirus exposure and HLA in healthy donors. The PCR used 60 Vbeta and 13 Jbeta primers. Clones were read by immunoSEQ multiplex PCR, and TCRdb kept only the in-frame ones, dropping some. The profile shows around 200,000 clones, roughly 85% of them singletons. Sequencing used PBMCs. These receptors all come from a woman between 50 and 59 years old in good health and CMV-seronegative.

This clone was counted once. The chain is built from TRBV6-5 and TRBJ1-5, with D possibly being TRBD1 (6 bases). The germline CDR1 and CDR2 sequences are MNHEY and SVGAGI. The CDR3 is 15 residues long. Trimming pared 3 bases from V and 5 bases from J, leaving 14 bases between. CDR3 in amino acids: CASSYTGREDQPQHF. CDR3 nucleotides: TGTGCCAGCAGTTATACAGGGAGGGAGGATCAGCCCCAGCATTTT.

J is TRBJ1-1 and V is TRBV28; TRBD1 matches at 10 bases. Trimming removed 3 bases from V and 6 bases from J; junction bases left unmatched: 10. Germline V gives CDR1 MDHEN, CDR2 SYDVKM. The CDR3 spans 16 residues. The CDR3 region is CASSLGGQGRMAEAFF. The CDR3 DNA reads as TGTGCCAGCAGTTTGGGGGGACAGGGGAGGATGGCTGAAGCTTTCTTT. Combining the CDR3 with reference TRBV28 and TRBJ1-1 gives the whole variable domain DVKVTQSSRYLVKRTGEKVFLECVQDMDHENMFWYRQDPGLGLRLIYFSYDVKMKEKGDIPEGYSVSREKKERFSLILESASTNQTSMYLCASSLGGQGRMAEAFFGQGTRLTVV.

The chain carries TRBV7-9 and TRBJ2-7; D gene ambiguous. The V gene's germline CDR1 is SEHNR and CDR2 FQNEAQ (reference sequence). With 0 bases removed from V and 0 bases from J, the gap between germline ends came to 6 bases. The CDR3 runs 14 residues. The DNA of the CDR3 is TGTGCCAGCAGCTTAGCAGTGAGCTCCTACGAGCAGTACTTC. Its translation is CASSLAVSSYEQYF.

This CDR3 reads CASSRDRANTGELFF. CDR3 in DNA: TGCGCCAGCAGTCGCGACAGGGCTAACACCGGGGAGCTGTTTTTT. J is TRBJ2-2 and V is TRBV5-1; TRBD1 matches at 7 bases. Germline assignment: CDR1 SGHRS and CDR2 YFSETQ. The CDR3 is 15 amino acids. V shed 5 bases and J 2 bases; nucleotides not matched to a gene: 6.

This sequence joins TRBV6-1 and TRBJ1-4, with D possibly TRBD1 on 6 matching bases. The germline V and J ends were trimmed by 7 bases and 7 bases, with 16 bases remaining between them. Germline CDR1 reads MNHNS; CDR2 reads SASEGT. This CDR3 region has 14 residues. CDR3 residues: CASTLQGSGEKLFF. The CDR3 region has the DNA TGTGCCAGCACCTTACAGGGCTCGGGTGAAAAACTGTTTTTT.

The CDR3 loop is CASSPLQGTDEQFF. DNA for the CDR3: TGTGCCAGCAGCCCTCTACAGGGCACGGATGAGCAGTTCTTC. The chain combines TRBV7-9 with TRBJ2-1; D perhaps matches TRBD1 (6 bases). Germline CDR1 is SEHNR and CDR2 is FQNEAQ (reference sequence). V was trimmed by 5 bases and J by 8 bases, leaving 16 bases between them. This CDR3 contains 14 residues.

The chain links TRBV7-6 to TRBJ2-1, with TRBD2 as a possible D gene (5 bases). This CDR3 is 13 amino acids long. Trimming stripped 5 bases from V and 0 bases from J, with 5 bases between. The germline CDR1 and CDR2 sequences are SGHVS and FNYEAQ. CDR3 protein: CASSGSSYNEQFF. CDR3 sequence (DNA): TGTGCCAGCAGCGGGAGCTCCTACAATGAGCAGTTCTTC.

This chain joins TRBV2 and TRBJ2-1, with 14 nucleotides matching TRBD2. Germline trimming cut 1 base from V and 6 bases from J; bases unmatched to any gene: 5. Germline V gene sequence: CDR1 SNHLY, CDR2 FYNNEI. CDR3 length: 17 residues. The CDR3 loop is CASSEGWGLAGVNEQFF. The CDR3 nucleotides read TGTGCCAGCAGTGAAGGTTGGGGACTAGCGGGAGTCAATGAGCAGTTCTTC.

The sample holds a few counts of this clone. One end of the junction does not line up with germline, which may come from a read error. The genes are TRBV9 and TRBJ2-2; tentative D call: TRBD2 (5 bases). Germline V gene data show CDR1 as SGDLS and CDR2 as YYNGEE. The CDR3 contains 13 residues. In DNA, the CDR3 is TGTGCCAGCAGCGTAGCGGGGTACCGGGGAGCTGTTTTT. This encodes CASSVAGYRGAVF.

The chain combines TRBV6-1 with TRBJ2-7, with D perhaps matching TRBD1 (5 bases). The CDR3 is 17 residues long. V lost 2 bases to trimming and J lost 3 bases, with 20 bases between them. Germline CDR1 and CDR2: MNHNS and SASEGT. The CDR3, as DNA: TGTGCCAGCAGTGAAAGGTCGAAGGGGTGGGCCGTCTACGAGCAGTACTTC. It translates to CASSERSKGWAVYEQYF.

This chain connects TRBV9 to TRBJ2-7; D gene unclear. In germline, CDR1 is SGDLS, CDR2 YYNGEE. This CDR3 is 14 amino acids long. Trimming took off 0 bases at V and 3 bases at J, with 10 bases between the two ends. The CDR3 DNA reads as TGTGCCAGCAGCGTAGCTCCCCTACGCTACGAGCAGTACTTC. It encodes CASSVAPLRYEQYF.

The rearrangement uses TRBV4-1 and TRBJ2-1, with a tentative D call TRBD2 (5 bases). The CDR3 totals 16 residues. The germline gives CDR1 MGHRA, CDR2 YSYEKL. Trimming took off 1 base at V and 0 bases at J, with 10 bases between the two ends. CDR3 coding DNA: TGCGCCAGCAGCCAAGTCGAGCGGAGCTCCTACAATGAGCAGTTCTTC. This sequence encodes CASSQVERSSYNEQFF.

For the CDR3, the DNA is TGTGCCAGCAGTGGCCTAGCGGGTCGGGGCACAGATACGCAGTATTTT. Translated: CASSGLAGRGTDTQYF. The rearrangement uses TRBV2 and TRBJ2-3, with 8 positions matching TRBD2. The CDR3 runs 16 residues. V was pared by 4 bases and J by 1 base, with 7 bases of the junction left unmatched. Germline values: CDR1 SNHLY, CDR2 FYNNEI.

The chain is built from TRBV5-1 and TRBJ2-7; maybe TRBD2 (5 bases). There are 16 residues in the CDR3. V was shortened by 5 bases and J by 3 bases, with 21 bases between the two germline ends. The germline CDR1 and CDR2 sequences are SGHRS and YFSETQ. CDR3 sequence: CASRVGGWEKGYEQYF. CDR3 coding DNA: TGCGCCAGCAGGGTCGGAGGCTGGGAAAAGGGCTACGAGCAGTACTTC.

The CDR3 spells CASWRAQRTGELFF. The CDR3 region has the DNA TGTGCCAGCTGGAGGGCCCAGAGGACCGGGGAGCTGTTTTTT. The chain joins TRBV6-5 to TRBJ2-2; perhaps TRBD2 as D (6 bases). Trimming stripped 8 bases from V and 5 bases from J, with 15 bases between. This CDR3 region has 14 residues. Germline values: CDR1 MNHEY, CDR2 SVGAGI.

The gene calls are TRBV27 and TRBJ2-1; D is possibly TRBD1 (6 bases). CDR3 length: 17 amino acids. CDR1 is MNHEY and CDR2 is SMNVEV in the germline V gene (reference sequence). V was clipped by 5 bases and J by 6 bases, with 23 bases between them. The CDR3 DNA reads TGTGCCAGCAGTCCCCAAAGACGGGCAGGGGAAACCAATGAGCAGTTCTTC. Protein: CASSPQRRAGETNEQFF.

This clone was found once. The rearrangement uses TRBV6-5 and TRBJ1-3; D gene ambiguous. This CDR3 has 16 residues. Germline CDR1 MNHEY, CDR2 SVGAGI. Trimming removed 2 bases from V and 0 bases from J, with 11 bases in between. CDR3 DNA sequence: TGTGCCAGCAGTTACACCCAGGCCGGCTCTGGAAACACCATATATTTT. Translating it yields CASSYTQAGSGNTIYF.

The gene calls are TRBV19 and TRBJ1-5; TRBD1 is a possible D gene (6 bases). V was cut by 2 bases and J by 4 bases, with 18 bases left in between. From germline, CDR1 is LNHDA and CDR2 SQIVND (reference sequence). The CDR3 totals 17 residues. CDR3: CASSIQRGWQGNQPQHF. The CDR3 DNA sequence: TGTGCCAGTAGTATACAGAGGGGGTGGCAGGGGAATCAGCCCCAGCATTTT.

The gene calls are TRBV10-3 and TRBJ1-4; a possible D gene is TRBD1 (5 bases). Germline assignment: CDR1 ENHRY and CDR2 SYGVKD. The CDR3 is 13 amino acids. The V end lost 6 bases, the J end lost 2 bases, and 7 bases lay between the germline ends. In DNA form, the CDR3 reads TGTGCCATCAGCCCAGGGACTAATGAAAAACTGTTTTTT. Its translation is CAISPGTNEKLFF.

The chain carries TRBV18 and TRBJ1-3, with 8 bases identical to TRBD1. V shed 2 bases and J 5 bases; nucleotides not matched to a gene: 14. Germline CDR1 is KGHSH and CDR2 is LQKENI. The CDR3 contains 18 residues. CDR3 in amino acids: CASSPAQGDFGDRNTIYF. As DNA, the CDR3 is TGTGCCAGCTCACCAGCACAGGGGGACTTTGGAGACCGAAACACCATATATTTT. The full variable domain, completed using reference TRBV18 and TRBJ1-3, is NAGVMQNPRHLVRRRGQEARLRCSPMKGHSHVYWYRQLPEEGLKFMVYLQKENIIDESGMPKERFSAEFPKEGPSILRIQQVVRGDSAAYFCASSPAQGDFGDRNTIYFGEGSWLTVV.

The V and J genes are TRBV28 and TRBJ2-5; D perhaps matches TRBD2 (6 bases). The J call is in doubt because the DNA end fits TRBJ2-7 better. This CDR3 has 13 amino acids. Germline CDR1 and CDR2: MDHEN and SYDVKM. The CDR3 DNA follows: TGTGCCAGCAGTTTTGGGACTCAGTACGAGCAGTACTTC. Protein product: CASSFGTQYEQYF.

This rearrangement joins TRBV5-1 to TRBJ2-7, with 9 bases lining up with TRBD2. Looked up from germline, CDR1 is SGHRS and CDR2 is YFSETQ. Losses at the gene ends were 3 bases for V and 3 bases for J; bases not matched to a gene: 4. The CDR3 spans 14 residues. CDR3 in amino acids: CASSSIAGVYEQYF. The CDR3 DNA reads TGCGCCAGCAGCTCCATAGCGGGAGTCTACGAGCAGTACTTC.

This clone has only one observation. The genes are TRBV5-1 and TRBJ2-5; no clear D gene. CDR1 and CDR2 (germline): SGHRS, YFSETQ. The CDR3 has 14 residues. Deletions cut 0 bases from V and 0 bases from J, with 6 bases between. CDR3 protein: CASSLGRYQETQYF. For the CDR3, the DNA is TGCGCCAGCAGCTTGGGGCGGTACCAAGAGACCCAGTACTTC.

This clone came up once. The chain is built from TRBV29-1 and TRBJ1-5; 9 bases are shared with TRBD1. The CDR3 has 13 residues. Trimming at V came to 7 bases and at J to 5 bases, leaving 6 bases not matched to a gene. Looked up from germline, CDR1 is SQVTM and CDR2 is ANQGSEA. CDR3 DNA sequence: TGCAGCGCTGGGACAGGGAGACATCAGCCCCAGCATTTT. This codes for CSAGTGRHQPQHF.

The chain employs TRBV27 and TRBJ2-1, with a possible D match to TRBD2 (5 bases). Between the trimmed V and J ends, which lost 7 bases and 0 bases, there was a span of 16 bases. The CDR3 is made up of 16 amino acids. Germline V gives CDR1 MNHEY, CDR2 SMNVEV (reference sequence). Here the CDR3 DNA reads TGTGCCAGCAACTCTCTAGCCACCAGCTCCTACAATGAGCAGTTCTTC. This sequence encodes CASNSLATSSYNEQFF.

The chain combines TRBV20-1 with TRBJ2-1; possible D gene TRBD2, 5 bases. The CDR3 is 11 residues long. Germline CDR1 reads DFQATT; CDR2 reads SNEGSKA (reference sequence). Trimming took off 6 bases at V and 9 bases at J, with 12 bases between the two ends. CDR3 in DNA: TGCAGTGCCTCACGGGAAGTTGAGCAGTTCTTC. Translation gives CSASREVEQFF.

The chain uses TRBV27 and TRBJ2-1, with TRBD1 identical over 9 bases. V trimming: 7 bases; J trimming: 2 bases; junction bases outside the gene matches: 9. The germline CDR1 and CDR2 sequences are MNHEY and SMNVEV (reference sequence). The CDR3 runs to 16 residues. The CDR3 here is CASTLHRGPPYNEQFF. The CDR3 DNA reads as TGTGCCAGCACCCTCCACAGGGGGCCTCCCTACAATGAGCAGTTCTTC.

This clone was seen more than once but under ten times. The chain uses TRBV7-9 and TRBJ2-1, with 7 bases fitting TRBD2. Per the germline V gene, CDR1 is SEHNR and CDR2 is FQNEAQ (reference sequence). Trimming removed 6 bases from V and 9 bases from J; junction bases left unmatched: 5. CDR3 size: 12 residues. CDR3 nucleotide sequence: TGTGCCAGCAGGCCCGGGGGGAGTGAGCAGTTCTTC. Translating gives CASRPGGSEQFF.

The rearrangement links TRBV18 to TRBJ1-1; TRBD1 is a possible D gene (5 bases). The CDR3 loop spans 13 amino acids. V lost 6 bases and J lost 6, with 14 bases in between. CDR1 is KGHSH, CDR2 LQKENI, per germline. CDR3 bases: TGTGCCAGCTCTCGGGGGACCCACTCTGAAGCTTTCTTT. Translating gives CASSRGTHSEAFF. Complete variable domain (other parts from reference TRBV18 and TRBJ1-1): NAGVMQNPRHLVRRRGQEARLRCSPMKGHSHVYWYRQLPEEGLKFMVYLQKENIIDESGMPKERFSAEFPKEGPSILRIQQVVRGDSAAYFCASSRGTHSEAFFGQGTRLTVV.